These T cell receptor beta chains were read from a single sample in a study of blood T cell repertoires in COVID-19. Some clones are missing from TCRdb's copy, which holds only in-frame ones; the method was immunoSEQ multiplex PCR. The top ten hold more than 8% of the sample, which has about 280,000 clones, 80% to 90% seen once. What was sequenced was peripheral blood. Receptors were obtained from a woman in her 50s who had recovered from COVID-19. Both conserved end residues are part of each CDR3. Each record gives: J gene, clone size, V gene, D gene, CDR3 protein, CDR3 DNA. The D gene is left open where the match is weak. Only part of the rows carry a size: once, few, many, or a class if the clone is expanded.

J: TRBJ2-1
size: few
V: TRBV27
D: TRBD2
CDR3: CASSQLGLAGYNEQFF
DNA: TGTGCCAGCAGTCAACTCGGACTAGCGGGTTACAATGAGCAGTTCTTC

J: TRBJ1-6
size: NA
V: TRBV28
D: TRBD1
CDR3: CASSLFAGTGRSPLHF
DNA: TGTGCCAGCAGTTTATTTGCCGGGACAGGGCGTTCACCCCTCCACTTT

J: TRBJ1-1
size: NA
V: TRBV6-5
D: TRBD1
CDR3: CASRAQGESTEAFF
DNA: TGTGCCAGCAGGGCGCAGGGGGAAAGTACTGAAGCTTTCTTT

J: TRBJ2-7
size: NA
V: TRBV9
D: TRBD1
CDR3: CASSVGTATYEQYF
DNA: TGTGCCAGCAGCGTCGGGACAGCCACCTACGAGCAGTACTTC

J: TRBJ1-5
size: NA
V: TRBV19
D: NA
CDR3: CASSLWEAGYSNQPQHF
DNA: TGTGCCAGTAGCCTCTGGGAGGCAGGGTATAGCAATCAGCCCCAGCATTTT

J: TRBJ2-1
size: once
V: TRBV5-6
D: TRBD2
CDR3: CASSLGLARDEQFF
DNA: TGTGCCAGCAGCTTGGGACTAGCGCGAGATGAGCAGTTCTTC

J: TRBJ2-1
size: NA
V: TRBV2
D: TRBD2
CDR3: CASSDLLLWTSGAFSYNEQFF
DNA: TGTGCCAGCAGTGACCTACTGTTATGGACTAGCGGAGCCTTCTCCTACAATGAGCAGTTCTTC

J: TRBJ1-6
size: few
V: TRBV10-3
D: TRBD1
CDR3: CAISDSTGDRSPLHF
DNA: TGTGCCATCAGTGATTCGACAGGGGACCGGTCACCCCTCCACTTT

J: TRBJ2-1
size: NA
V: TRBV19
D: NA
CDR3: CASSVRRVDEQFF
DNA: TGTGCCAGTAGTGTCAGACGGGTTGATGAGCAGTTCTTC

J: TRBJ1-5
size: NA
V: TRBV28
D: NA
CDR3: CASSLAGDRSNQPQHF
DNA: TGTGCCAGCAGTTTGGCAGGGGATCGTAGCAATCAGCCCCAGCATTTT

J: TRBJ2-2
size: NA
V: TRBV11-2
D: TRBD1
CDR3: CASLRQGPGELFF
DNA: TGTGCCAGCCTTCGACAGGGGCCCGGGGAGCTGTTTTTT

J: TRBJ1-6
size: NA
V: TRBV28
D: TRBD1
CDR3: CASRRDTGGYNSPLHF
DNA: TGTGCCAGCAGGAGAGACACAGGGGGTTATAATTCACCCCTCCACTTT

J: TRBJ2-5
size: once
V: TRBV25-1
D: NA
CDR3: CASRRDTETQYF
DNA: TGTGCCAGCAGACGGGATACAGAGACCCAGTACTTC

J: TRBJ2-3
size: NA
V: TRBV28
D: TRBD1
CDR3: CASSPGTAFDTQYF
DNA: TGTGCCAGCAGCCCCGGGACAGCCTTCGATACGCAGTATTTT

J: TRBJ2-7
size: NA
V: TRBV9
D: TRBD2
CDR3: CASSVGASGTYEQYF
DNA: TGTGCCAGCAGCGTGGGCGCTAGCGGCACCTACGAGCAGTACTTC

J: TRBJ2-2
size: NA
V: TRBV27
D: NA
CDR3: CASSLGSPAGELFF
DNA: TGTGCCAGCAGTTTAGGGAGCCCGGCCGGGGAGCTGTTTTTT

J: TRBJ1-3
size: NA
V: TRBV28
D: NA
CDR3: CASRSPLRTESGNTIYF
DNA: TGTGCCAGCAGATCCCCTCTGAGGACAGAGTCTGGAAACACCATATATTTT

J: TRBJ2-5
size: NA
V: TRBV5-1
D: TRBD1
CDR3: CASSSGQGQETQYF
DNA: TGCGCCAGCAGCTCTGGACAGGGGCAAGAGACCCAGTACTTC

J: TRBJ2-2
size: NA
V: TRBV10-3
D: NA
CDR3: CAIFQGVSTGELFF
DNA: TGTGCCATATTTCAAGGGGTGAGCACCGGGGAGCTGTTTTTT

J: TRBJ1-2
size: NA
V: TRBV5-5
D: TRBD1
CDR3: CASSLDTGTGGVPPYGYTF
DNA: TGTGCCAGCAGCTTGGATACCGGGACAGGGGGCGTCCCACCTTATGGCTACACCTTC

J: TRBJ1-6
size: NA
V: TRBV3-1/TRBV3-2
D: NA
CDR3: CASSQAFPSVSPLHF
DNA: TGTGCCAGCAGCCAAGCCTTTCCCAGCGTCTCTCCCCTCCACTTT

J: TRBJ2-7
size: NA
V: TRBV3-1/TRBV3-2
D: TRBD2
CDR3: CASSQDRAGGSHSYEQYF
DNA: TGTGCCAGCAGCCAAGATAGAGCGGGGGGGTCCCACTCCTACGAGCAGTACTTC

J: TRBJ2-1
size: NA
V: TRBV6-2/TRBV6-3
D: TRBD2
CDR3: CASSPPPGTSYNEQFF
DNA: TGTGCCAGCAGCCCCCCGCCCGGGACTAGTTACAATGAGCAGTTCTTC

J: TRBJ2-7
size: NA
V: TRBV7-2
D: NA
CDR3: CASSPRSSSFSYEQYF
DNA: TGTGCCAGCAGCCCGAGGTCCAGCAGCTTCTCCTACGAGCAGTACTTC

J: TRBJ1-4
size: NA
V: TRBV5-6
D: NA
CDR3: CASSLRLTRGEKLFF
DNA: TGTGCCAGCAGCCTACGACTGACCCGAGGGGAAAAACTGTTTTTT

J: TRBJ1-2
size: once
V: TRBV28
D: NA
CDR3: CASSLFSWLGGDGFSGYTF
DNA: TGTGCCAGCAGTTTATTTTCTTGGCTCGGGGGGGACGGGTTCAGCGGCTACACCTTC

J: TRBJ2-5
size: NA
V: TRBV7-2
D: TRBD2
CDR3: CASSPRSGRETQYF
DNA: TGTGCCAGCAGCCCCAGGAGCGGGAGGGAGACCCAGTACTTC

J: TRBJ2-3
size: NA
V: TRBV29-1
D: NA
CDR3: CSVGGQQSTDTQYF
DNA: TGCAGCGTTGGCGGACAGCAGAGCACAGATACGCAGTATTTT

J: TRBJ1-5
size: NA
V: TRBV14
D: NA
CDR3: CASSHAPPGTRNQPQHF
DNA: TGTGCCAGCAGCCACGCCCCTCCCGGGACACGGAATCAGCCCCAGCATTTT

J: TRBJ2-5
size: NA
V: TRBV29-1
D: TRBD2
CDR3: CSVVWFASGKQETQYF
DNA: TGCAGCGTTGTTTGGTTTGCTAGCGGGAAACAAGAGACCCAGTACTTC

J: TRBJ1-6
size: NA
V: TRBV11-2
D: NA
CDR3: CASSFADSGPLHF
DNA: TGTGCCAGCAGCTTCGCGGACTCCGGGCCCCTCCACTTT

J: TRBJ2-1
size: once
V: TRBV3-1/TRBV3-2
D: NA
CDR3: CASSQVTRAEQFF
DNA: TGTGCCAGCAGCCAAGTGACTAGGGCTGAGCAGTTCTTC

J: TRBJ1-1
size: NA
V: TRBV4-2
D: TRBD1
CDR3: CASSQDVSKGAFGTNTEAFF
DNA: TGTGCCAGCAGCCAAGATGTGTCTAAGGGGGCCTTCGGGACGAACACTGAAGCTTTCTTT

J: TRBJ1-2
size: few
V: TRBV20-1
D: NA
CDR3: CSARDIDGYTF
DNA: TGCAGTGCTAGAGACATAGATGGCTACACCTTC

J: TRBJ1-5
size: NA
V: TRBV30
D: NA
CDR3: CAWGLGNQPQHF
DNA: TGTGCCTGGGGGCTAGGCAATCAGCCCCAGCATTTT

J: TRBJ2-7
size: NA
V: TRBV19
D: TRBD1
CDR3: CASSSGQYYEQYF
DNA: TGTGCCAGTAGTTCGGGACAGTACTACGAGCAGTACTTC

J: TRBJ2-7
size: NA
V: TRBV7-6
D: TRBD2
CDR3: CASSLAATGGGEQYF
DNA: TGTGCCAGCAGCTTAGCGGCCACGGGGGGAGGAGAGCAGTACTTC

J: TRBJ1-1
size: NA
V: TRBV12-3/TRBV12-4
D: NA
CDR3: CASRRQDNTEAFF
DNA: TGTGCCAGCAGACGACAGGATAACACTGAAGCTTTCTTT

J: TRBJ2-1
size: NA
V: TRBV7-9
D: TRBD2
CDR3: CASSLAGGNEQFF
DNA: TGTGCCAGCAGCCTAGCGGGAGGGAATGAGCAGTTCTTC

J: TRBJ2-7
size: NA
V: TRBV13
D: TRBD2
CDR3: CASSPGGASGPYEQYF
DNA: TGTGCCAGCAGCCCGGGCGGGGCTAGCGGCCCCTACGAGCAGTACTTC

J: TRBJ2-5
size: few
V: TRBV5-1
D: TRBD1
CDR3: CASSLTPTGGQRPYFQETQYF
DNA: TGCGCCAGCAGCTTGACGCCCACAGGGGGGCAGCGGCCTTACTTCCAAGAGACCCAGTACTTC

J: TRBJ2-3
size: NA
V: TRBV4-2
D: NA
CDR3: CASSPGGLADTQYF
DNA: TGTGCCAGCAGCCCGGGGGGCCTGGCAGATACGCAGTATTTT

J: TRBJ2-2
size: NA
V: TRBV6-5
D: TRBD2
CDR3: CASSYGVSGAGELFF
DNA: TGTGCCAGCAGTTACGGGGTTAGCGGGGCCGGGGAGCTGTTTTTT

J: TRBJ2-1
size: NA
V: TRBV5-4
D: NA
CDR3: CASSPPVQASYNEQFF
DNA: TGTGCCAGCAGCCCGCCCGTCCAAGCATCCTACAATGAGCAGTTCTTC

J: TRBJ2-7
size: few
V: TRBV27
D: NA
CDR3: CASSLSGATYYEQYF
DNA: TGTGCCAGCAGTTTATCGGGCGCTACCTACTACGAGCAGTACTTC

J: TRBJ2-1
size: NA
V: TRBV7-2
D: TRBD2
CDR3: CASSLGRAGLAGGVEQFF
DNA: TGTGCCAGCAGCTTAGGACGAGCGGGACTAGCGGGAGGGGTTGAGCAGTTCTTC

J: TRBJ2-3
size: NA
V: TRBV5-1
D: NA
CDR3: CASSLGPGRHTDTQYF
DNA: TGCGCCAGCAGCTTGGGACCGGGGAGACACACAGATACGCAGTATTTT

J: TRBJ1-1
size: few
V: TRBV7-2
D: NA
CDR3: CASSTSGWGTEAFF
DNA: TGTGCCAGCAGCACGAGCGGGTGGGGCACTGAAGCTTTCTTT

J: TRBJ2-2
size: NA
V: TRBV4-1
D: NA
CDR3: CASSNSASWAGELFF
DNA: TGCGCCAGCAGTAATTCCGCTAGTTGGGCCGGGGAGCTGTTTTTT

J: TRBJ2-3
size: NA
V: TRBV7-5
D: NA
CDR3: CVRSSQAGASTDTQYF
DNA: TGTGTCAGAAGCTCACAAGCGGGGGCTAGCACAGATACGCAGTATTTT

J: TRBJ2-3
size: once
V: TRBV30
D: TRBD1
CDR3: CAWSATGGTDTQYF
DNA: TGTGCCTGGAGTGCGACAGGGGGAACAGATACGCAGTATTTT

J: TRBJ1-2
size: NA
V: TRBV10-3
D: TRBD1
CDR3: CAISGGQGSPTSNYGYTF
DNA: TGTGCCATCAGTGGGGGACAGGGCTCCCCGACATCTAACTATGGCTACACCTTC

J: TRBJ1-1
size: NA
V: TRBV7-2
D: NA
CDR3: CASSLVTGSNDFF
DNA: TGTGCCAGCAGCTTAGTAACAGGTTCTAATGATTTCTTT

J: TRBJ2-7
size: NA
V: TRBV7-8
D: NA
CDR3: CASSYRDSSYEQYF
DNA: TGTGCCAGCAGCTACCGGGACTCTTCCTACGAGCAGTACTTC

J: TRBJ2-1
size: NA
V: TRBV27
D: TRBD1
CDR3: CASSPQGARNNEQFF
DNA: TGTGCCAGCAGCCCACAGGGGGCTAGAAACAATGAGCAGTTCTTC

J: TRBJ2-7
size: NA
V: TRBV9
D: TRBD1
CDR3: CASSPQGQGYEQYF
DNA: TGTGCCAGCAGCCCCCAGGGACAGGGCTACGAGCAGTACTTC

J: TRBJ2-2
size: once
V: TRBV7-2
D: NA
CDR3: CASSPPNPAGELFF
DNA: TGTGCCAGCAGCCCGCCGAACCCAGCCGGGGAGCTGTTTTTT

J: TRBJ2-3
size: NA
V: TRBV7-3
D: NA
CDR3: CASSLTGGGADTQYF
DNA: TGTGCCAGCAGCTTAACGGGGGGTGGCGCAGATACGCAGTATTTT

J: TRBJ2-3
size: NA
V: TRBV14
D: TRBD1
CDR3: CASSRDRGGSTDTQYF
DNA: TGTGCCAGCAGCCGGGACAGGGGCGGGAGCACAGATACGCAGTATTTT